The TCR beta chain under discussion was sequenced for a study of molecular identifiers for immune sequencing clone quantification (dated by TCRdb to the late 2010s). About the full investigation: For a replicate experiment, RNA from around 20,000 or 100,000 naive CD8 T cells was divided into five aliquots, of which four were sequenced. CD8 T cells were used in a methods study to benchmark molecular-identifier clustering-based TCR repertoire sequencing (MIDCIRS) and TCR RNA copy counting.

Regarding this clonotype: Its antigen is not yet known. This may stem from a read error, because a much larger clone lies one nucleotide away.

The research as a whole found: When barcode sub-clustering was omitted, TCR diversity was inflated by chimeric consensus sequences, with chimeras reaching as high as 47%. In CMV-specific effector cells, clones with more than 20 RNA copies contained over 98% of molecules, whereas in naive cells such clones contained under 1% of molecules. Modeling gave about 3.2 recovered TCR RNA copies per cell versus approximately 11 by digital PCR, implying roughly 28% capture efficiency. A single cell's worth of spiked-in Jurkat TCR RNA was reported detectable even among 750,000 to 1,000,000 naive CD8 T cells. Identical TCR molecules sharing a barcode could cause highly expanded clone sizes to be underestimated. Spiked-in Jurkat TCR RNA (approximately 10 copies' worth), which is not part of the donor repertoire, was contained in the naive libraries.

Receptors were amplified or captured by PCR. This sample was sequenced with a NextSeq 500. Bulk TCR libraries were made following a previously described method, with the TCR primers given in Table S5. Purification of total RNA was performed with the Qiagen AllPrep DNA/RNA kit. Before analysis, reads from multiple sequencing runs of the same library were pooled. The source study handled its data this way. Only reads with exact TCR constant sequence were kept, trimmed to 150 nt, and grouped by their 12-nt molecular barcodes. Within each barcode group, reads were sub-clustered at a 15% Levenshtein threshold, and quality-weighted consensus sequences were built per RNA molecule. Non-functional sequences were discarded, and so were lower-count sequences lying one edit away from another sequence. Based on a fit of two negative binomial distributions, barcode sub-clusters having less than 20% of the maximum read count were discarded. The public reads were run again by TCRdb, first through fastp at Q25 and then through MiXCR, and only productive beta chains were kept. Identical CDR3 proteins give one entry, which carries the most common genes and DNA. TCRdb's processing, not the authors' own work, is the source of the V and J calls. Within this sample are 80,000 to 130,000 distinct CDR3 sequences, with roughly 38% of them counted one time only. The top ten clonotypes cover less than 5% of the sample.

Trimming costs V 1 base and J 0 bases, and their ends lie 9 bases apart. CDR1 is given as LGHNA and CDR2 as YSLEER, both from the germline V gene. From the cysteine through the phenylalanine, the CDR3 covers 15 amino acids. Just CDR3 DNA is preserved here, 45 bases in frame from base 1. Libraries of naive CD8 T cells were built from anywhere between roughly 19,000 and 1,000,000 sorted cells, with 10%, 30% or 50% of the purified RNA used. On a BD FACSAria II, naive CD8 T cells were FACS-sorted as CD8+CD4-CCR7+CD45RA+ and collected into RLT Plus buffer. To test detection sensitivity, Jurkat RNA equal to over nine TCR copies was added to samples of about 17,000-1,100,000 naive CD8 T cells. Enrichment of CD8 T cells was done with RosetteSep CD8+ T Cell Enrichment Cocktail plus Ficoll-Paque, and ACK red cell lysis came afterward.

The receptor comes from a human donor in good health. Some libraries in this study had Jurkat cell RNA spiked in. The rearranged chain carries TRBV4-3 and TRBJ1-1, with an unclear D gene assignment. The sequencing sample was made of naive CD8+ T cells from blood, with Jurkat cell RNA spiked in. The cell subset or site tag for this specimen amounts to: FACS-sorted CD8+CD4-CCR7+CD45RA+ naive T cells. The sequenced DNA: TGCGCCAGCAGCCAAGGACCGGGAATGAACACTGAAGCTTTCTTT. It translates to CASSQGPGMNTEAFF.